This is a list of T cell receptor beta chains from one sample in a study of OX40 agonist ivuxolimab in advanced cancers. Sequencing was performed with immunoSEQ multiplex PCR; in TCRdb, only in-frame clones are kept and a portion is missing. The sample has roughly 92,000 clones, roughly nine tenths seen once. The specimen comprised CD4+ or CD8+ T cells sorted from blood, sampled in a trial of the OX40 agonist ivuxolimab. The receptors come from an adult with an advanced solid tumor such as melanoma, head and neck, liver or kidney cancer. Each CDR3 is given with its conserved first and last residue. A D gene is named only where the DNA matches it firmly. Where a row states a size, it is once, few, many or the class of an expanded clone; other rows omit it.

clone_size j_call v_call d_call cdr3_nt cdr3_aa
medium-sized TRBJ2-7 TRBV18 TRBD1 TGTGCCAGCTCAATACAAGGGACAGGGACGGGGGCTAGGAGGGAGCAGTACTTC CASSIQGTGTGARREQYF
NA TRBJ1-1 TRBV6-5 NA TGTGCCACTGTCAGTTTTTTGGGCACTGAAGCTTTCTTT CATVSFLGTEAFF
NA TRBJ2-2 TRBV5-6 NA TGTGCCAGCAGACTGGAAGGCCCGAACACCGGGGAGCTGTTTTTT CASRLEGPNTGELFF
NA TRBJ2-7 TRBV6-4 TRBD2 TGTGCCAGCAGCGCGGGGGGAGAAGGGGCCCACGAGCAGTACTTC CASSAGGEGAHEQYF
NA TRBJ1-2 TRBV9 TRBD1 TGTGCCAGCAGCGTAGAAGGGACAGGGGACGGCTACACCTTC CASSVEGTGDGYTF
NA TRBJ2-2 TRBV30 NA TGTGCCTGGAGAGCAGGGGACCCTAAGGGCGGGGAGCTGTTTTTT CAWRAGDPKGGELFF
NA TRBJ2-1 TRBV6-6 NA TGTGCCAGCAGTTTCGCGGGAATGTCCTACAATGAGCAGTTCTTC CASSFAGMSYNEQFF
once TRBJ2-7 TRBV6-1 NA TGTGCCAGCAGGATACTGTCCTACGAGCAGTACTTC CASRILSYEQYF
NA TRBJ2-1 TRBV9 NA TGTGCCAGCAGCGAGTACAGGGCGGGGAATGAGCAGTTCTTC CASSEYRAGNEQFF
NA TRBJ2-1 TRBV28 TRBD2 TGTGCCAGCAGTTCACTAGCGGGGGTTCCCTACAATGAGCAGTTCTTC CASSSLAGVPYNEQFF
NA TRBJ2-7 TRBV1 NA TGCACCAGCAGCGCCGACAGGCGACACGAGCAGTACTTC CTSSADRRHEQYF
NA TRBJ2-7 TRBV6-1 TRBD1 TGTGCCAGCCAACCGGGACAGGCGATGGGAGAGCAGTACTTC CASQPGQAMGEQYF
NA TRBJ2-3 TRBV30 NA TGTGCCTGGAGTGTACTGGGGGCAGATACGCAGTATTTT CAWSVLGADTQYF